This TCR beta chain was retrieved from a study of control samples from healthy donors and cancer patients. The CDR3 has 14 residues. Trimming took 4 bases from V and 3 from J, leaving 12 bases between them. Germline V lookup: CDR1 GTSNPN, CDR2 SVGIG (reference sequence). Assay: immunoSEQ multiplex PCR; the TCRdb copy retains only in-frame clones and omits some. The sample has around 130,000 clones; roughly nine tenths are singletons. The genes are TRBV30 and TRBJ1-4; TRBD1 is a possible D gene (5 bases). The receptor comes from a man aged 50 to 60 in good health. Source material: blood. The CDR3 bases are TGTGCCTGGAACCGGGGGATGGCTAATGAAAAACTGTTTTTT. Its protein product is CAWNRGMANEKLFF.